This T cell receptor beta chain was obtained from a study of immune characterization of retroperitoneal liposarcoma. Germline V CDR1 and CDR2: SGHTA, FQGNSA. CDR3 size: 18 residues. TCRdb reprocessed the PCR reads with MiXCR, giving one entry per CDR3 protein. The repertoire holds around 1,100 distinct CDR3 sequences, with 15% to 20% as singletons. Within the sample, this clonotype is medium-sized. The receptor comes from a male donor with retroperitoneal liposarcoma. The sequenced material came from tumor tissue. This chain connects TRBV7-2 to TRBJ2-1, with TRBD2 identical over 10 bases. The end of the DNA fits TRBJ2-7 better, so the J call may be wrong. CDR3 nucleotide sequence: TGTGCCAGCAGCTTAGCTTCTAGCGGGAGTTCCTACTCCTACGAGCAGTACTTC. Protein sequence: CASSLASSGSSYSYEQYF.